This T cell receptor (beta chain) comes out of a study of cytomegalovirus exposure and HLA in healthy donors. The CDR3 loop spans 17 amino acids. Germline assignment: CDR1 MDHEN and CDR2 SYDVKM. The ends lost 4 bases at V and 5 bases at J; junction bases unmatched: 14. Use of 60 Vbeta and 13 Jbeta primers characterized the PCR. Generated by immunoSEQ multiplex PCR, the TCRdb table keeps only in-frame clones and is missing some. Of around 150,000 clones in the sample, roughly 63% were seen once. The receptor was isolated from a woman aged 55-69 years in good health and CMV-seropositive. The chain links TRBV28 to TRBJ2-5, with TRBD2 identical over 9 bases. Sample: PBMCs. CDR3 coding DNA: TGTGCCAGCAGTTCCCCGGGAGGACTAGCGTCACGGGAGACCCAGTACTTC. The encoded protein is CASSSPGGLASRETQYF.